This T cell receptor (beta chain) was sequenced during a study of blood T cells in healthy people across ages. Per-sample yields of isolated PBMCs were at least 6 million. The CDR3 has 16 residues. Germline V gene lookup returns CDR1 DFQATT and CDR2 SNEGSKA (reference sequence). Using a J-beta primer mix together with a sample-barcoded 5' primer, a second PCR was run for roughly 7 to 12 cycles. Each cDNA molecule received a tag from a template-switch adaptor that had 12 random nucleotides. Every sample gave at least 3 million paired-end reads containing CDR3. TCRdb independently ran MiXCR on the 5' RACE reads; one entry per CDR3 protein. The sample holds roughly 800,000 distinct CDR3 sequences, less than 70% seen once. Turning to this clonotype: No antigen is known for it.

Study-wide points: Long-lived donors exceeded aged donors in naive CD4+ cells and diversity.

The genes are TRBV20-1 and TRBJ2-5, with D maybe TRBD2 (6 bases). The J call may be faulty, since TRBJ2-7 better matches the DNA end. The sequencing sample was made of blood. This clonotype was obtained from a man aged 80 or over in good health. CDR3: CSARDRLGSAGSEQYF. The CDR3, as DNA: TGCAGTGCTAGAGATCGACTTGGATCCGCGGGAAGCGAGCAGTACTTC.